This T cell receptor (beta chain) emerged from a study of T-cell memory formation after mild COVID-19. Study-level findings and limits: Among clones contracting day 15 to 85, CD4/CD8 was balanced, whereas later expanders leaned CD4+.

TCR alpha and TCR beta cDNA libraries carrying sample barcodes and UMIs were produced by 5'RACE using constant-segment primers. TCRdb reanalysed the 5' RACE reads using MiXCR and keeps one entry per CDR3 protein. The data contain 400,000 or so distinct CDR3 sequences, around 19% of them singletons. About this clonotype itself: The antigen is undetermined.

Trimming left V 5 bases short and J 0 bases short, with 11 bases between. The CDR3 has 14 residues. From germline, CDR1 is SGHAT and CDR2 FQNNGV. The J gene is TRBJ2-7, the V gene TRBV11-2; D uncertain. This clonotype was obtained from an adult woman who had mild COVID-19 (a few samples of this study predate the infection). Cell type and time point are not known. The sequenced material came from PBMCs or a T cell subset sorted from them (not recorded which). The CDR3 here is CASSPRGPSYEQYF. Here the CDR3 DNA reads TGTGCCAGCAGCCCCCGCGGACCCTCCTACGAGCAGTACTTC.